The clone carrying this T cell receptor (beta chain) was seen repeatedly, ten times or more. What it binds is unknown. The CDR3 runs to 14 residues. Germline V CDR1 and CDR2: MDHEN, SYDVKM. Between the trimmed V and J ends, which lost 2 bases and 7 bases, there was a span of 12 bases. The data belong to a study of CD8 T cells in ankylosing spondylitis. Overall study results and limits: Relatively scarce in peripheral blood, disease-linked clones were CD8+. Within matched ankylosing spondylitis synovial fluid, disease-linked clones were reportedly significantly enriched.

TCRdb redid the calling of the 5' RACE reads with MiXCR, one entry per CDR3 protein. The data contain around 140,000 distinct CDR3 sequences, approximately 10% of them seen just once; the ten biggest clones take up about 4%. This chain connects TRBV28 to TRBJ1-5; D unresolved. This TCR was sampled from a female donor with ankylosing spondylitis or in good health (not recorded which). The material sequenced was blood, either unsorted or a sorted T cell fraction (not recorded which). CDR3 nucleotide sequence: TGTGCCAGCAGTTTAACCCGGGAGGACCAGCCCCAGCATTTT. It encodes CASSLTREDQPQHF.